This TCR beta chain was identified in a study of T-cell reconstitution after alpha-beta-depleted transplantation in children. Broader study findings: Two months or so post-transplant, alpha-beta T cells reportedly derived from several hundred expanded graft clones.

Library preparation (for TCRbeta) was performed with unique molecular identifiers. TCRdb ran MiXCR on the PCR reads and lists one entry per CDR3 protein. The table has 450,000 to 550,000 distinct CDR3 sequences, 10% to 12% seen once. There are many counts of this clonotype. Its antigen is still unknown. The CDR3 has 15 residues. Trimming cost V 2 bases and J 0 bases, with 7 bases left between them. Germline assignment: CDR1 KGHSH and CDR2 LQKENI. The clonotype was recovered from a female patient between 2 and 10 years old who had a stem cell transplant for aplastic anemia, so the T cells may come from the graft donor. The material was PBMCs, mostly from graft donor cells, obtained 180 days after TCRalphabeta/CD19-depleted stem cell transplant. The chain joins TRBV18 to TRBJ2-2; no clear D gene. The CDR3 DNA follows: TGTGCCAGCTCACCAGGCAGGTCGAACACCGGGGAGCTGTTTTTT. It translates to CASSPGRSNTGELFF.